Following are 32 T cell receptor beta chains from one sample sequenced in a study of patients and donors after allogeneic stem cell transplantation. Via MiXCR, TCRdb re-called the RT-PCR reads, giving one row per CDR3 protein. The data hold some 200,000 distinct CDR3 sequences, with 40% to 45% observed a single time. The source material was blood, either unsorted or a sorted T cell fraction (not recorded which). These TCRs come from a human donor who was either an allogeneic HSCT recipient or a stem cell or donor lymphocyte infusion donor (not recorded which). It is not recorded whose cells these are; they may come from a transplant donor.

This clonotype was found once. This sequence joins TRBV20-1 and TRBJ2-2; a possible D gene is TRBD1 (6 bases). The length of the CDR3 is 15 residues. V was cut by 6 bases and J by 1 base, with 15 bases left in between. CDR1 DFQATT and CDR2 SNEGSKA come from the germline V gene (reference sequence). The CDR3 here is CSALSPGQNTGELFF. The CDR3 DNA sequence: TGCAGTGCCCTTTCCCCGGGACAGAACACCGGGGAGCTGTTTTTT.

The V call is TRBV5-1, the J call TRBJ2-1; 12 nucleotides line up with TRBD1. The CDR3 loop spans 14 amino acids. Germline V CDR1 and CDR2: SGHRS, YFSETQ. J was trimmed by 12 bases and V by 4 bases; bases with no gene match: 8. CDR3 amino acids: CASSARDRGQGQFF. CDR3 nucleotides: TGCGCCAGCAGCGCCCGGGACAGGGGGCAGGGGCAGTTCTTC.

This clonotype came up a few times. The V and J genes are TRBV12-3 or TRBV12-4 and TRBJ1-5; the D is unclear. CDR3 size: 15 residues. V was cut by 5 bases and J by 2 bases, with 13 bases left in between. The CDR3 sequence: CASSGINGRNQPQHF. The CDR3 DNA reads TGTGCCAGCAGTGGGATAAACGGGCGCAATCAGCCCCAGCATTTT.

The chain has TRBV27 and TRBJ1-5; D might be TRBD1 (5 bases). Germline V gene lookup returns CDR1 MNHEY and CDR2 SMNVEV (reference sequence). The CDR3 consists of 16 residues. The V end lost 6 bases, the J end lost 0 bases, and 15 bases lay between the germline ends. CDR3 DNA: TGTGCCAGCAGCCCCCCGGGAGGGGCTAGCAATCAGCCCCAGCATTTT. Protein sequence: CASSPPGGASNQPQHF.

This clonotype turned up a few times. The V call is TRBV19, the J call TRBJ2-7, with 11 bases matching TRBD2. The CDR3 spans 15 residues. CDR1 and CDR2 (germline): LNHDA, SQIVND (reference sequence). Trimming took 3 bases from V and 4 from J; bases not matched to a gene: 5. The CDR3 sequence is CASSILTSGAYEQYF. Written as DNA, the CDR3 is TGTGCCAGTAGTATCTTGACTAGCGGGGCGTACGAGCAGTACTTC.

This chain uses TRBV5-6 with TRBJ2-7; 8 bases map to TRBD2. CDR1 is SGHDT, CDR2 YYEEEE, per germline. CDR3 length equals 15 residues. The ends lost 4 bases at V and 0 bases at J; junction bases unmatched: 6. DNA of the CDR3: TGTGCCAGCAGCCAGGGACTAGATCTCTCCTACGAGCAGTACTTC. It codes for CASSQGLDLSYEQYF. Filled out from reference TRBV5-6 and TRBJ2-7, the complete variable domain reads DAGVTQSPTHLIKTRGQQVTLRCSPKSGHDTVSWYQQALGQGPQFIFQYYEEEERQRGNFPDRFSGHQFPNYSSELNVNALLLGDSALYLCASSQGLDLSYEQYFGPGTRLTVT.

The chain links TRBV7-8 to TRBJ1-5, with a tentative D call TRBD1 (6 bases). Germline V lookup: CDR1 SGHVS, CDR2 FQNEAQ. Trimming took 6 bases from V and 6 from J, leaving 12 bases between them. The CDR3 spans 13 residues. DNA for the CDR3: TGTGCCAGCAGAAAGGGGGGGAGTCAGCCCCAGCATTTT. This sequence encodes CASRKGGSQPQHF.

The V call is TRBV3-1, the J call TRBJ2-1; 8 positions match TRBD2. Germline V CDR1 and CDR2: LGHDT, YNNKEL (reference sequence). With V trimmed by 4 bases and J by 0 bases, 11 bases remained unmatched. The CDR3 consists of 18 residues. The CDR3 protein is CASSPTTGTRSSYNEQFF. For the CDR3, the DNA is TGTGCCAGCAGCCCCACAACCGGGACTAGGAGCTCCTACAATGAGCAGTTCTTC.

This clonotype was counted only a few times. The chain recombines TRBV2 with TRBJ2-7; 11 bases match TRBD2. The CDR3 is 15 residues long. Germline V gene data show CDR1 as SNHLY and CDR2 as FYNNEI. After removal of 5 bases from V and 4 bases from J, the junction contained 7 bases not matched to a gene. CDR3 loop: CASSPTSGRGYEQYF. CDR3 DNA: TGTGCCAGCAGTCCTACTAGCGGGAGAGGGTACGAGCAGTACTTC.

V is TRBV7-8 and J is TRBJ1-2, with D perhaps TRBD1 (6 bases). The CDR3 runs to 16 residues. The V end lost 1 base, the J end lost 8 bases, and 20 bases lay between the germline ends. CDR1 and CDR2 from the germline V gene are SGHVS and FQNEAQ. The CDR3 nucleotides read TGTGCCAGCAGCTTAGAGGGGAACAGGGCTCTTCTCGGCTACACCTTC. Its protein is CASSLEGNRALLGYTF.

This clonotype was picked up a small number of times. The V call is TRBV12-3 or TRBV12-4, the J call TRBJ2-5; the match to TRBD2 covers 7 bases. V was pared by 4 bases and J by 5 bases, with 4 bases of the junction left unmatched. The CDR3 totals 13 residues. The CDR3, as DNA: TGTGCCAGCAGTTCCGGACTAGAGGAGACCCAGTACTTC. Translating it yields CASSSGLEETQYF.

This clonotype turned up a few times. The V and J genes are TRBV25-1 and TRBJ1-5; no definite D call. Trimming shortened V by 4 bases and J by 5 bases, and 12 bases separated the two germline ends. The CDR3 totals 14 residues. Germline CDR1 MGHDK, CDR2 SYGVNS. The chain's CDR3 is CASSATGRDQPQHF. The CDR3 region has the DNA TGTGCCAGCAGTGCCACTGGACGGGATCAGCCCCAGCATTTT.

CDR3 amino acids: CASSLGGSGSTDTQYF. As DNA, the CDR3 is TGTGCCAGCAGCTTAGGCGGTAGCGGGAGCACAGATACGCAGTATTTT. J is TRBJ2-3 and V is TRBV7-6; 7 nucleotides line up with TRBD2. Per germline, CDR1 SGHVS and CDR2 FNYEAQ. The CDR3 length is 16 residues. Losses at the gene ends were 1 base for V and 0 bases for J; bases not matched to a gene: 4. The whole variable domain, remainder taken from reference TRBV7-6 and TRBJ2-3, is GAGVSQSPRYKVTKRGQDVALRCDPISGHVSLYWYRQALGQGPEFLTYFNYEAQQDKSGLPNDRFSAERPEGSISTLTIQRTEQRDSAMYRCASSLGGSGSTDTQYFGPGTRLTVL.

In this sample, this clonotype turned up a few times. This sequence joins TRBV9 and TRBJ1-1, with no clear D. The CDR3 runs 13 residues. From germline, CDR1 is SGDLS and CDR2 YYNGEE. The V gene lost 3 bases and the J gene lost 3 bases, with 9 bases spanning the gap. CDR3 in amino acids: CASSALDDTEAFF. The CDR3 DNA reads TGTGCCAGCAGCGCCCTGGATGACACTGAAGCTTTCTTT. The full variable domain, completed using reference TRBV9 and TRBJ1-1, is DSGVTQTPKHLITATGQRVTLRCSPRSGDLSVYWYQQSLDQGLQFLIQYYNGEERAKGNILERFSAQQFPDLHSELNLSSLELGDSALYFCASSALDDTEAFFGQGTRLTVV.

The sample holds a few counts of this clonotype. The V gene is TRBV9, the J gene TRBJ1-1, with a weak D call TRBD1 (6 bases). The CDR3 runs 14 residues. Trimming removed 3 bases at V and 0 bases at J, with 9 bases between. Per the germline V gene, CDR1 is SGDLS and CDR2 is YYNGEE. DNA for the CDR3: TGTGCCAGCAGCGGGTCAGGGGTGAACACTGAAGCTTTCTTT. Translating gives CASSGSGVNTEAFF.

This clonotype was detected only a few times. The chain joins TRBV12-3 or TRBV12-4 to TRBJ1-4, with D uncertain. CDR3 size: 15 residues. V dropped 2 bases and J dropped 7 bases, with 14 bases sitting between them. In nucleotides, the CDR3 is TGTGCCAGCAGTTTAATGGCTCGGACGGGTGAAAAACTGTTTTTT. Protein product: CASSLMARTGEKLFF.

This clonotype occurred a few times. The V and J genes are TRBV12-3 or TRBV12-4 and TRBJ1-2; TRBD1 agrees at 10 bases. The V segment lost 6 bases and the J segment 3 bases; nucleotides outside the gene matches: 4. CDR3 length: 14 residues. CDR3 nucleotides: TGTGCCAGCAGCGGACAGGGGGGTTACTATGGCTACACCTTC. It yields the protein CASSGQGGYYGYTF.

The CDR3 nucleotides are TGCAGCGCCCTGGGGCAGATGAACACTGAAGCTTTCTTT. Protein: CSALGQMNTEAFF. This chain connects TRBV29-1 to TRBJ1-1, with D possibly matching TRBD1 (5 bases). Germline CDR1 is SQVTM and CDR2 is ANQGSEA. The V and J ends lost 7 bases and 0 bases respectively, with 12 bases between them. The CDR3 length is 13 residues.

The chain employs TRBV5-6 and TRBJ2-2; D is undetermined. The CDR3 spans 15 residues. The germline V and J ends were trimmed by 0 bases and 0 bases, with 6 bases remaining between them. Germline CDR1 and CDR2: SGHDT and YYEEEE. The CDR3 is CASSLDPTNTGELFF. DNA of the CDR3: TGTGCCAGCAGCTTGGACCCTACGAACACCGGGGAGCTGTTTTTT.

This clonotype turned up a few times. The chain combines TRBV6-5 with TRBJ1-4; the D is unclear. Trimming cost V 2 bases and J 8 bases, with 12 bases left between them. Germline CDR1 is MNHEY and CDR2 is SVGAGI. The CDR3 totals 14 residues. CDR3 in DNA: TGTGCCAGCAGTTACGACGGGTTGAACGAAAAACTGTTTTTT. This encodes CASSYDGLNEKLFF.

The chain employs TRBV5-1 and TRBJ2-1, with 7 bases aligning to TRBD2. Germline CDR1 and CDR2: SGHRS and YFSETQ. The CDR3 totals 16 residues. The V gene end was trimmed by 4 bases and the J gene end by 3 bases; junction bases not matched to a gene: 10. The CDR3 is CASSPGLEKVYNEQFF. The CDR3 DNA reads as TGCGCCAGCAGCCCCGGACTAGAAAAGGTCTACAATGAGCAGTTCTTC.

CDR3 in DNA: TGTGCCAGCAGCTTAGGTCAGGACAGCACTTTTTTGTACGAGCAGTACTTC. Protein: CASSLGQDSTFLYEQYF. V and J are TRBV7-9 and TRBJ2-7; maybe TRBD1 (6 bases). CDR3 length: 17 residues. Deletions cut 1 base from V and 4 bases from J, with 20 bases between. Germline CDR1 SEHNR, CDR2 FQNEAQ (reference sequence).

This rearrangement joins TRBV9 to TRBJ2-3, with D possibly matching TRBD2 (6 bases). V lost 0 bases, J lost 4 bases, and 15 bases lay in between. The CDR3 sequence is 16 residues long. Germline loops: CDR1 SGDLS, CDR2 YYNGEE. As DNA, the CDR3 is TGTGCCAGCAGCGTAGGTGGCGGGGCGACGGCAGATACGCAGTATTTT. Its protein product is CASSVGGGATADTQYF.

The rearrangement joins TRBV6-6 to TRBJ1-1; 11 bases fit TRBD1. Per germline, CDR1 MNHNY and CDR2 SVGAGI (reference sequence). V shed 8 bases, J shed 4 bases, and the junction held 3 bases outside the gene matches. The CDR3 consists of 13 residues. The CDR3, as DNA: TGTGCCAGCGGGGACAGGGGGTCCACTGAAGCTTTCTTT. Its protein product is CASGDRGSTEAFF.

The chain links TRBV7-9 to TRBJ2-1, with D perhaps matching TRBD1 (5 bases). Trimming pared 6 bases from V and 0 bases from J, leaving 24 bases between. Germline lookup yields CDR1 SEHNR and CDR2 FQNEAQ (reference sequence). This CDR3 spans 19 amino acids. CDR3 in DNA: TGTGCCAGCAGAGTCCCCACAGGTCCCAACGGAAGCTCCTACAATGAGCAGTTCTTC. Encoded protein: CASRVPTGPNGSSYNEQFF. Filled out from reference TRBV7-9 and TRBJ2-1, the complete variable domain reads DTGVSQNPRHKITKRGQNVTFRCDPISEHNRLYWYRQTLGQGPEFLTYFQNEAQLEKSRLLSDRFSAERPKGSFSTLEIQRTEQGDSAMYLCASRVPTGPNGSSYNEQFFGPGTRLTVL.

The rearrangement joins TRBV12-3 or TRBV12-4 to TRBJ1-2, with D maybe TRBD1 (6 bases). This CDR3 has 13 amino acids. The germline V and J ends were trimmed by 6 bases and 5 bases, with 13 bases remaining between them. The CDR3 DNA is TGTGCCAGCAGCCCGGACAGAGATTATGGCTACACCTTC. Amino acid sequence: CASSPDRDYGYTF.

V gene TRBV15 combines with J gene TRBJ1-5, with D unresolved. Trimming took off 0 bases at V and 6 bases at J, with 9 bases between the two ends. The CDR3 has 14 amino acids. CDR1 LNHNV and CDR2 YYDKDF come from the germline V gene (reference sequence). CDR3 residues: CATSRDRSVQPQHF. CDR3 nucleotide sequence: TGTGCCACCAGCAGAGATCGTTCTGTTCAGCCCCAGCATTTT.

The chain employs TRBV19 and TRBJ2-1; TRBD2 agrees at 7 bases. The CDR3 extends over 15 amino acids. The germline gives CDR1 LNHDA, CDR2 SQIVND (reference sequence). The V segment lost 4 bases and the J segment 7 bases; nucleotides outside the gene matches: 10. CDR3: CASSTQARGMNEQFF. CDR3 bases: TGTGCCAGTAGTACCCAAGCGCGGGGGATGAATGAGCAGTTCTTC.

On this clonotype itself: At one end the junction does not follow the germline gene, possibly because of a read error. This CDR3 reads CASSLAGGLINEHFF. The CDR3 DNA reads as TGTGCCAGCAGTTTAGCGGGAGGCCTCATCAATGAGCACTTCTTC. The V gene is TRBV12-3 or TRBV12-4, the J gene TRBJ2-1; D is possibly TRBD2 (6 bases). There are 15 residues in the CDR3.

This sequence joins TRBV29-1 and TRBJ2-2, with 7 nucleotides matching TRBD1. In germline, CDR1 is SQVTM, CDR2 ANQGSEA. V was pared by 6 bases and J by 3 bases, with 7 bases of the junction left unmatched. The CDR3 is made up of 14 amino acids. This CDR3 is CSVDRRGDTGELFF. Written as DNA, the CDR3 is TGCAGCGTGGACAGGAGAGGGGACACCGGGGAGCTGTTTTTT.

The chain carries TRBV5-1 and TRBJ2-3; a weak D match, TRBD2 (6 bases). Trimming took off 0 bases at V and 8 bases at J, with 19 bases between the two ends. This CDR3 region has 16 residues. The V gene's germline CDR1 is SGHRS and CDR2 YFSETQ. In DNA form, the CDR3 reads TGCGCCAGCAGCTTGGGACGCGGGACCGGAGGTGGTACGCAGTATTTT. Its protein product is CASSLGRGTGGGTQYF.

This sequence joins TRBV28 and TRBJ2-5; no firm D call. V lost 2 bases to trimming and J lost 2 bases, with 9 bases between them. The length of the CDR3 is 14 residues. Per the germline V gene, CDR1 is MDHEN and CDR2 is SYDVKM. CDR3 loop: CASSLRGNQETQYF. In DNA, the CDR3 is TGTGCCAGCAGTTTACGAGGAAATCAAGAGACCCAGTACTTC.